Sequencing of this T cell receptor beta chain was carried out in a study of T cell repertoires in cytomegalovirus infection. Study summary: Researchers turned to recently identified HLA-C-restricted CMV epitopes as well as well-studied HLA-B-restricted ones. An indication of both CMV infection and matching HLA type came from public TCR beta signatures.

TCRdb passed the reads through MiXCR, listing each CDR3 protein once. Of about a million distinct CDR3 sequences listed, approximately 33% are singletons. This clonotype was seen a few times. Its antigen is not known. Germline-derived CDR1 and CDR2 are LNHDA and SQIVND (reference sequence). This CDR3 region has 15 residues. V was clipped by 4 bases and J by 0 bases, with 12 bases between them. Sequenced material: cultured CD8+ T cells from PBMCs, taken from culture after CMV antigen stimulation. The gene calls are TRBV19 and TRBJ2-5, with a weak D call TRBD2 (5 bases). The sequence came from a human donor in good health (CMV status not recorded). Some clones in this sample may be carry-over from other donors' samples. The chain's CDR3 is CASSTDPGDQETQYF. DNA for the CDR3: TGTGCCAGTAGTACGGACCCCGGGGACCAAGAGACCCAGTACTTC.